These 25 T cell receptor beta chains were sequenced from one sample in a study of T cell repertoires in cytomegalovirus infection. MiXCR, applied by TCRdb to the reads, yields one record per CDR3 protein. This table holds a few hundred thousand distinct CDR3 sequences, over 15% found once. Sequenced material: CD8+ T cells from PBMCs. Source of these receptors: a human donor in good health (CMV status not recorded). Some clones in this sample may be carry-over from other donors' samples.

This clonotype was observed a few times. Here the CDR3 DNA reads TGTGCCAGTAGTTTCTTCATGGGGGGGGGCTCCTCATACAATGAGCAGTTCTTC. Translation: CASSFFMGGGSSYNEQFF. The chain uses TRBV19 and TRBJ2-1; D possibly corresponds to TRBD2 (7 bases). Germline lookup yields CDR1 LNHDA and CDR2 SQIVND (reference sequence). This CDR3 comprises 18 residues. Between the trimmed V and J ends, which lost 5 bases and 4 bases, there was a span of 24 bases.

The chain has TRBV3-1 and TRBJ1-6, with D tentatively TRBD1 (5 bases). Germline CDR1 reads LGHDT; CDR2 reads YNNKEL (reference sequence). CDR3 length: 15 residues. Trimming pared 0 bases from V and 10 bases from J, leaving 13 bases between. In nucleotides, the CDR3 is TGTGCCAGCAGCCAAGATCACAGGTTTAAGTCACCCCTCCACTTT. Protein: CASSQDHRFKSPLHF. Based on the CDR3 plus reference TRBV3-1 and TRBJ1-6, the full variable domain is DTAVSQTPKYLVTQMGNDKSIKCEQNLGHDTMYWYKQDSKKFLKIMFSYNNKELIINETVPNRFSPKSPDKAHLNLHINSLELGDSAVYFCASSQDHRFKSPLHFGNGTRLTVT.

This clonotype has at least ten counts. The chain has TRBV7-2 and TRBJ1-1; TRBD1 matches at 7 bases. The CDR3 covers 14 residues. Germline CDR1 is SGHTA and CDR2 is FQGNSA. V dropped 0 bases and J dropped 4; count of bases not matched to a gene: 2. CDR3: CASSLASGGTEAFF. CDR3 nucleotides: TGTGCCAGCAGCTTAGCGTCAGGGGGCACTGAAGCTTTCTTT.

This clonotype has at least ten counts. The chain is built from TRBV7-9 and TRBJ2-3, with D tentatively TRBD1 or TRBD2 (5 bases each). Looked up from germline, CDR1 is SEHNR and CDR2 is FQNEAQ (reference sequence). V lost 10 bases, J lost 6 bases, and 17 bases lay in between. The CDR3 is made up of 13 amino acids. CDR3: CAIGKGESDTQYF. The DNA for the CDR3 is TGTGCCATTGGGAAAGGGGAGTCTGATACGCAGTATTTT.

As to this clonotype: A much larger clone is a single base away; this may be a read error. V usage is TRBV6-2 or TRBV6-3 and J usage is TRBJ1-1, with TRBD1 as a possible D gene (5 bases). This CDR3 is built from 13 residues. CDR1 and CDR2 (germline): MNHEY, SVGEGT. Here the CDR3 reads CASGYSAGRDTFF. In DNA form, the CDR3 reads TGTGCCAGCGGTTACTCTGCGGGACGTGATACTTTCTTT.

V gene TRBV6-5 combines with J gene TRBJ2-2; tentatively, D is TRBD2 (5 bases). This CDR3 has 16 residues. The V end was cut by 0 bases, the J end by 5 bases, with 13 bases between. Germline-derived CDR1 and CDR2 are MNHEY and SVGAGI. CDR3 protein: CASSYSGLGGTGELFF. The CDR3 coding sequence is TGTGCCAGCAGTTACTCCGGGCTAGGAGGTACCGGGGAGCTGTTTTTT.

This clonotype was observed a few times. V and J are TRBV28 and TRBJ1-1, with a weak D call TRBD1 (6 bases). This CDR3 region has 13 residues. V lost 8 bases, J lost 6 bases, and 16 bases lay in between. Germline values: CDR1 MDHEN, CDR2 SYDVKM. In nucleotides, the CDR3 is TGTGCCAGCGAAGGGGGGGGAGGGGCTGAAGCTTTCTTT. Its translation is CASEGGGGAEAFF.

The table lists this clonotype with many counts. CDR3 amino acids: CASSFPGTGGTEAFF. The CDR3 nucleotides read TGTGCCAGCAGCTTTCCCGGGACAGGGGGAACTGAAGCTTTCTTT. This rearrangement joins TRBV11-2 to TRBJ1-1; TRBD1 matches at 11 bases. The germline gives CDR1 SGHAT, CDR2 FQNNGV. The J segment lost 5 bases and the V segment lost 3 bases, leaving 5 bases of the junction unmatched. The CDR3 totals 15 residues.

J is TRBJ2-5 and V is TRBV28, with D tentatively TRBD2 (6 bases). CDR3 length: 15 amino acids. Trimming shortened V by 7 bases and J by 1 base, and 16 bases separated the two germline ends. Germline V lookup: CDR1 MDHEN, CDR2 SYDVKM. The CDR3 here is CASTYRRDAQETQYF. The CDR3 DNA reads as TGTGCCAGCACTTATCGGAGGGACGCCCAAGAGACCCAGTACTTC.

This chain links TRBV29-1 with TRBJ1-1; 9 bases agree with TRBD1. The length of the CDR3 is 13 residues. After removal of 5 bases from V and 5 bases from J, the junction contained 6 bases not matched to a gene. Germline assignment: CDR1 SQVTM and CDR2 ANQGSEA. Here the CDR3 reads CSVTGGLDTEAFF. CDR3 sequence (DNA): TGCAGCGTTACAGGGGGCTTGGATACTGAAGCTTTCTTT.

The sample holds many counts of this clonotype. The chain joins TRBV7-6 to TRBJ1-1, with 7 positions matching TRBD1. The CDR3 runs 15 residues. The germline gives CDR1 SGHVS, CDR2 FNYEAQ. J gave up 3 bases and V 2 bases, and 6 bases lay outside the gene matches. The CDR3 is CASSLKAGGHTEAFF. In DNA, the CDR3 is TGTGCCAGCAGCTTAAAGGCAGGGGGTCACACTGAAGCTTTCTTT.

This clonotype was counted at least ten times. V usage is TRBV7-2 and J usage is TRBJ2-3, with a tentative D call TRBD2 (5 bases). CDR3 length: 15 amino acids. Germline V gene data show CDR1 as SGHTA and CDR2 as FQGNSA. The germline V and J ends were trimmed by 3 bases and 8 bases, with 18 bases remaining between them. The CDR3 here is CASSFLPFRDSTQYF. DNA of the CDR3: TGTGCCAGCAGCTTCCTTCCCTTTCGGGATTCTACGCAGTATTTT.

Only a few counts were recorded for this clonotype. The chain combines TRBV7-9 with TRBJ1-2; maybe TRBD1 (6 bases). This CDR3 is 14 amino acids long. V was trimmed by 2 bases and J by 2 bases, leaving 9 bases between them. From germline, CDR1 is SEHNR and CDR2 FQNEAQ (reference sequence). The CDR3 bases are TGTGCCAGCAGCTTAATTCAGGGGAACTATGGCTACACCTTC. As protein: CASSLIQGNYGYTF.

This clonotype showed up just a few times. This chain uses TRBV7-9 with TRBJ1-2; no reliable D call. The V gene's germline CDR1 is SEHNR and CDR2 FQNEAQ (reference sequence). CDR3 length: 13 amino acids. The V end was cut by 5 bases, the J end by 6 bases, with 13 bases between. CDR3 loop: CASSHTPVNGYTF. The CDR3 nucleotides are TGTGCCAGCAGCCATACACCGGTGAATGGCTACACCTTC.

In its sample, this clonotype was seen a few times. The genes are TRBV7-9 and TRBJ2-5; D remains ambiguous. Trimming removed 0 bases from V and 2 bases from J, with 7 bases in between. Germline values: CDR1 SEHNR, CDR2 FQNEAQ (reference sequence). The CDR3 totals 14 residues. The CDR3 loop reads CASSLADTQETQYF. For the CDR3, the DNA is TGTGCCAGCAGCTTAGCTGACACGCAAGAGACCCAGTACTTC.

In its sample, this clonotype was seen a few times. The rearrangement uses TRBV29-1 and TRBJ2-4; D tentatively fits TRBD1 or TRBD2 (7 bases each). The germline CDR1 and CDR2 sequences are SQVTM and ANQGSEA. The CDR3 has 13 amino acids. Trimming left V 1 base short and J 8 bases short, with 12 bases between. In DNA, the CDR3 is TGCAGCGTTGAAGGGACAGGACTAGACATTCAGTACTTC. It codes for CSVEGTGLDIQYF.

The chain links TRBV20-1 to TRBJ2-3; D could derive from TRBD1 or TRBD2 (5 bases each). Per the germline V gene, CDR1 is DFQATT and CDR2 is SNEGSKA (reference sequence). The CDR3 sequence is 15 residues long. The CDR3 region is CSGTFGWASTDTQYF. The DNA of the CDR3 is TGCAGCGGGACCTTTGGCTGGGCGAGCACAGATACGCAGTATTTT.

This clonotype came up many times. V gene TRBV7-8 combines with J gene TRBJ2-7; D may match TRBD1 or TRBD2 (5 bases each). CDR3 length: 13 amino acids. V lost 5 bases and J 6 bases, leaving 14 bases between the germline ends. Germline assignment: CDR1 SGHVS and CDR2 FQNEAQ. The CDR3 loop is CASSLVGAPEQYF. CDR3 DNA: TGTGCCAGCAGCCTAGTCGGGGCTCCCGAGCAGTACTTC.

The chain joins TRBV5-4 to TRBJ1-4, with TRBD1 identical over 7 bases. V was clipped by 0 bases and J by 7 bases; unmatched bases: 3. The germline V gene encodes CDR1 SGHNT and CDR2 YYREEE (reference sequence). CDR3 length equals 14 residues. CDR3 in amino acids: CASSLAGDSEKLFF. The CDR3 nucleotides read TGTGCCAGCAGCTTGGCGGGGGACAGTGAAAAACTGTTTTTT.

The chain uses TRBV2 and TRBJ2-7; D might be TRBD2 (7 bases). The germline gives CDR1 SNHLY, CDR2 FYNNEI. There are 15 residues in the CDR3. The germline V and J ends were trimmed by 4 bases and 3 bases, with 16 bases remaining between them. CDR3 loop: CASSGVEGGVYEQYF. The CDR3 bases are TGTGCCAGCAGTGGGGTCGAGGGGGGGGTCTACGAGCAGTACTTC.

This clonotype occurred a few times. The chain employs TRBV5-1 and TRBJ2-1; 12 positions agree with TRBD2. The CDR3 is made up of 15 amino acids. CDR1 and CDR2 from the germline V gene are SGHRS and YFSETQ. J lost 9 bases, V lost 1 base, and 5 bases had no gene match. CDR3 protein: CASSLSPSGGAEQFF. Here the CDR3 DNA reads TGCGCCAGCAGCTTGTCCCCTAGCGGGGGGGCTGAGCAGTTCTTC.

This rearrangement joins TRBV11-1 to TRBJ2-2; TRBD2 is a possible D gene (5 bases). V was pared by 5 bases and J by 7 bases, with 8 bases between. The V gene's germline CDR1 is SGHAT and CDR2 FQDESV (reference sequence). There are 12 residues in the CDR3. CDR3 protein: CASSLRGGELFF. The CDR3 DNA sequence: TGTGCCAGCAGCCTCCGGGGCGGGGAGCTGTTTTTT.

This clonotype occurred many times. J is TRBJ2-3 and V is TRBV28, with TRBD2 matching 10 bases. This CDR3 is 14 amino acids long. From germline, CDR1 is MDHEN and CDR2 SYDVKM. The J segment lost 2 bases and the V segment lost 6 bases, leaving 2 bases of the junction unmatched. CDR3 coding DNA: TGTGCCAGCAGACTAGCGGGGAACACAGATACGCAGTATTTT. Translated, it gives CASRLAGNTDTQYF.

In its sample, this clonotype was seen a few times. This chain joins TRBV27 and TRBJ2-7; no firm D call. Germline loops: CDR1 MNHEY, CDR2 SMNVEV (reference sequence). Trimming shortened V by 7 bases and J by 0 bases, and 16 bases separated the two germline ends. CDR3 length equals 15 residues. The CDR3 reads CASKFSVAASYEQYF. The CDR3 bases are TGTGCCAGCAAATTTTCTGTGGCTGCCTCCTACGAGCAGTACTTC.

Concerning this clonotype itself: This may be a read error, as it is one base from a much larger clone. This chain uses TRBV7-6 with TRBJ2-7; TRBD1 might be the D (6 bases). The CDR3 runs to 15 residues. Germline-derived CDR1 and CDR2 are SGHVS and FNYEAQ. The DNA for the CDR3 is TGTACCAGCAGCTTGGAATTGACAGGACCCTACGAGCAGTACTTC. Translating gives CTSSLELTGPYEQYF. Looking up the rest from reference TRBV7-6 and TRBJ2-7 gives the full variable domain: GAGVSQSPRYKVTKRGQDVALRCDPISGHVSLYWYRQALGQGPEFLTYFNYEAQQDKSGLPNDRFSAERPEGSISTLTIQRTEQRDSAMYRCTSSLELTGPYEQYFGPGTRLTVT.